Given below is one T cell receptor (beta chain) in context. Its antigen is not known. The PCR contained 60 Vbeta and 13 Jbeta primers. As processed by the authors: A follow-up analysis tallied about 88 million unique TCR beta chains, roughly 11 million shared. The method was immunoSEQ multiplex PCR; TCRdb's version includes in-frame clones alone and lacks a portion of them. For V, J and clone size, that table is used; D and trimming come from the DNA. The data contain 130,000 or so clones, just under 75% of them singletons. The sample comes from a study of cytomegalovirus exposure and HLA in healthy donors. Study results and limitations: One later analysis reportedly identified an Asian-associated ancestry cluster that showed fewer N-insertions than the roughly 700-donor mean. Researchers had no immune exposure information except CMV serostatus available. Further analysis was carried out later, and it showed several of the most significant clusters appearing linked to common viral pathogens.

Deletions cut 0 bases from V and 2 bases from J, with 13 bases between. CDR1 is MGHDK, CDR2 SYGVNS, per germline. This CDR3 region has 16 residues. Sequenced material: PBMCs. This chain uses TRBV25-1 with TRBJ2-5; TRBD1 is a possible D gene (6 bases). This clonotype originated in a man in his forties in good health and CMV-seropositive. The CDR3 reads CASSEYAGARQETQYF. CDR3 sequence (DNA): TGTGCCAGCAGTGAATACGCAGGGGCGAGGCAAGAGACCCAGTACTTC.